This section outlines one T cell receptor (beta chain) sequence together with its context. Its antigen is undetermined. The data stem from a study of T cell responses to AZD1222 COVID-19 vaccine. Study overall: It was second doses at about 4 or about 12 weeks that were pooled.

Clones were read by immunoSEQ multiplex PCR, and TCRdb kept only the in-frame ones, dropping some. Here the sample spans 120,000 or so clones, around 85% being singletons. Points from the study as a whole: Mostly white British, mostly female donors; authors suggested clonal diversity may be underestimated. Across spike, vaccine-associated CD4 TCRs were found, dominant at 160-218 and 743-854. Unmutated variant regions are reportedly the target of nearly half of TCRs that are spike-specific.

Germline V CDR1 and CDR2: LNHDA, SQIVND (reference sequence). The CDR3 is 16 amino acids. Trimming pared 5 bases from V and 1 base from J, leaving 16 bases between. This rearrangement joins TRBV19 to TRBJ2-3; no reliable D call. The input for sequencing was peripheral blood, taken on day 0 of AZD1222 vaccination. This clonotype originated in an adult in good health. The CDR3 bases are TGTGCCAGTAGTCATCCCGTTGGCAGTCGCACAGATACGCAGTATTTT. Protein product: CASSHPVGSRTDTQYF.